Listed here are 25 T cell receptor beta chains from one sample, sequenced in a study of CD8+ T cells in alopecia areata. After isolation, RNA underwent reverse transcription to generate cDNA as the sequencing template. Profiling relied on immunoSEQ multiplex PCR, and the TCRdb table lists in-frame clones only, not all of them. The sample has around 190,000 clones; less than 65% are singletons. Described treatment: oral pan-JAK inhibitor, 5-10 mg twice daily. Sequences were derived from CD4+ T cells sorted from blood, sampled at week 4, from a patient treated with tofacitinib. Receptor source: a human donor with alopecia areata.

J is TRBJ1-1 and V is TRBV29-1; D possibly corresponds to TRBD1 (5 bases). Germline V gene sequence: CDR1 SQVTM, CDR2 ANQGSEA. The CDR3 totals 13 residues. V lost 4 bases and J lost 3, with 12 bases in between. The CDR3 reads CSVAGVRDTEAFF. The CDR3, as DNA: TGCAGCGTTGCGGGGGTCCGGGACACTGAAGCTTTCTTT. The full variable domain, its missing parts supplied by reference TRBV29-1 and TRBJ1-1, is SAVISQKPSRDICQRGTSLTIQCQVDSQVTMMFWYRQQPGQSLTLIATANQGSEATYESGFVIDKFPISRPNLTFSTLTVSNMSPEDSSIYLCSVAGVRDTEAFFGQGTRLTVV.

The V call is TRBV30, the J call TRBJ2-5; 9 bases line up with TRBD2. This CDR3 region has 14 residues. The V gene's germline CDR1 is GTSNPN and CDR2 SVGIG (reference sequence). Losses at the gene ends were 0 bases for V and 5 bases for J; bases not matched to a gene: 4. The CDR3 region has the DNA TGTGCCTGGAGTGTAGGCGGGGGGGCCGAGACCCAGTACTTC. This codes for CAWSVGGGAETQYF.

This clone turned up a few times. The CDR3: CSLQIRETQYF. DNA of the CDR3: TGCAGCCTACAGATAAGGGAGACCCAGTACTTC. V and J are TRBV29-1 and TRBJ2-5; no clear D. Looked up from germline, CDR1 is SQVTM and CDR2 is ANQGSEA. Trimming took 8 bases from V and 5 from J, leaving 12 bases between them. This CDR3 region has 11 residues.

This rearrangement joins TRBV10-3 to TRBJ2-7, with D maybe TRBD2 (7 bases). The V end lost 8 bases, the J end lost 7 bases, and 21 bases lay between the germline ends. This CDR3 spans 14 amino acids. Germline-derived CDR1 and CDR2 are ENHRY and SYGVKD. CDR3 DNA: TGTGCCATCGGGGGGGCCGGTTTGATGTTGGAGCAGTACTTC. Translating gives CAIGGAGLMLEQYF.

The chain carries TRBV6-6 and TRBJ2-1; possibly TRBD2 for D (6 bases). The germline V and J ends were trimmed by 10 bases and 5 bases, with 15 bases remaining between them. Germline V gives CDR1 MNHNY, CDR2 SVGAGI (reference sequence). The CDR3 length is 13 residues. The CDR3 loop is CATGAPVDNEQFF. The DNA for the CDR3 is TGTGCCACGGGAGCGCCAGTAGACAATGAGCAGTTCTTC.

V gene TRBV2 combines with J gene TRBJ1-5; D remains ambiguous. Germline V lookup: CDR1 SNHLY, CDR2 FYNNEI. Trimming left V 3 bases short and J 6 bases short, with 6 bases between. This CDR3 region has 12 residues. The CDR3 DNA is TGTGCCAGCAGTGAGTGGGGTCAGCCCCAGCATTTT. Protein sequence: CASSEWGQPQHF. Looking up the rest from reference TRBV2 and TRBJ1-5 gives the full variable domain: EPEVTQTPSHQVTQMGQEVILRCVPISNHLYFYWYRQILGQKVEFLVSFYNNEISEKSEIFDDQFSVERPDGSNFTLKIRSTKLEDSAMYFCASSEWGQPQHFGDGTRLSIL.

The J gene is TRBJ1-4, the V gene TRBV18; 7 bases agree with TRBD1. Losses at the gene ends were 4 bases for V and 12 bases for J; bases not matched to a gene: 5. Germline CDR1 and CDR2: KGHSH and LQKENI. CDR3 length: 12 residues. Here the CDR3 reads CASSLTGTELFF. The CDR3 bases are TGTGCCAGCTCACTCACAGGGACAGAACTGTTTTTT.

V is TRBV7-2 and J is TRBJ1-2; 9 bases are a match to TRBD1. V was clipped by 4 bases and J by 2 bases; unmatched bases: 5. Germline V lookup: CDR1 SGHTA, CDR2 FQGNSA. There are 15 residues in the CDR3. In DNA form, the CDR3 reads TGTGCCAGCAGCTCAGGGACAGGGCAGAACTATGGCTACACCTTC. Encoded protein: CASSSGTGQNYGYTF.

In its sample, this clone was seen once. The chain uses TRBV6-5 and TRBJ2-3; D unresolved. Germline CDR1 MNHEY, CDR2 SVGAGI. This CDR3 spans 13 amino acids. The ends were cut back, 7 bases at V and 5 bases at J, with 13 bases in the middle. The CDR3 sequence is CASKMNLGDTQYF. The DNA for the CDR3 is TGTGCCAGCAAAATGAACCTGGGAGATACGCAGTATTTT.

The V gene is TRBV30, the J gene TRBJ2-2, with 10 nucleotides matching TRBD1. Germline values: CDR1 GTSNPN, CDR2 SVGIG (reference sequence). The CDR3 runs 17 residues. The V and J ends lost 7 bases and 5 bases, in that order; junction bases with no gene match: 16. The CDR3 region has the DNA TGTGCCTCCCCGGGACAGGGGTCTGCGGTAAATACCGGGGAGCTGTTTTTT. Protein product: CASPGQGSAVNTGELFF.

This rearrangement joins TRBV5-1 to TRBJ2-7; a weak D match, TRBD1 (6 bases). CDR1 is SGHRS and CDR2 is YFSETQ in the germline V gene. V lost 7 bases and J 5 bases, leaving 22 bases between the germline ends. The CDR3 runs 15 residues. The CDR3 region has the DNA TGCGCCAGCTTCCTGGGGCCTCAGGGGCCTAACGAGCAGTACTTC. The encoded protein is CASFLGPQGPNEQYF. The full variable domain, with the rest looked up from reference TRBV5-1 and TRBJ2-7, is KAGVTQTPRYLIKTRGQQVTLSCSPISGHRSVSWYQQTPGQGLQFLFEYFSETQRNKGNFPGRFSGRQFSNSRSEMNVSTLELGDSALYLCASFLGPQGPNEQYFGPGTRLTVT.

This chain links TRBV15 with TRBJ2-1; D uncertain. V lost 5 bases and J lost 8, with 13 bases in between. This CDR3 spans 13 amino acids. The germline CDR1 and CDR2 sequences are LNHNV and YYDKDF (reference sequence). CDR3 in amino acids: CATSLETGHEQFF. For the CDR3, the DNA is TGTGCCACCAGCCTTGAGACGGGTCATGAGCAGTTCTTC.

J is TRBJ2-7 and V is TRBV15; TRBD2 matches 7 bases. The germline gives CDR1 LNHNV, CDR2 YYDKDF (reference sequence). J lost 6 bases, V lost 4 bases, and 6 bases had no gene match. The CDR3 spans 13 residues. The CDR3 protein is CATSNLGRSEQYF. The CDR3 coding sequence is TGTGCCACCAGCAACCTCGGGAGGAGCGAGCAGTACTTC. Using reference TRBV15 and TRBJ2-7 for the parts outside the CDR3, the full variable domain is DAMVIQNPRYQVTQFGKPVTLSCSQTLNHNVMYWYQQKSSQAPKLLFHYYDKDFNNEADTPDNFQSRRPNTSFCFLDIRSPGLGDTAMYLCATSNLGRSEQYFGPGTRLTVT.

J is TRBJ1-1 and V is TRBV29-1; 7 nucleotides match TRBD1. After removal of 7 bases from V and 2 bases from J, the junction contained 7 bases not matched to a gene. This CDR3 has 13 amino acids. Germline-derived CDR1 and CDR2 are SQVTM and ANQGSEA. Here the CDR3 DNA reads TGCAGCGCCACAGGGGCCCTAAACACTGAAGCTTTCTTT. Encoded protein: CSATGALNTEAFF. The full variable domain, rest sourced from reference TRBV29-1 and TRBJ1-1, is SAVISQKPSRDICQRGTSLTIQCQVDSQVTMMFWYRQQPGQSLTLIATANQGSEATYESGFVIDKFPISRPNLTFSTLTVSNMSPEDSSIYLCSATGALNTEAFFGQGTRLTVV.

This clone was seen only a few times. The chain links TRBV9 to TRBJ2-4; D tentatively reads TRBD1 or TRBD2 (5 bases each). Trimming shortened V by 3 bases and J by 7 bases, and 17 bases separated the two germline ends. Looked up from germline, CDR1 is SGDLS and CDR2 is YYNGEE. The CDR3 extends over 15 amino acids. CDR3 residues: CASSEGQGRTNIQYF. The CDR3 DNA sequence: TGTGCCAGCAGCGAGGGGCAGGGACGTACGAACATTCAGTACTTC.

CDR3 sequence: CASSTTPSTKNIQYF. Written as DNA, the CDR3 is TGTGCCAGCAGTACCACACCATCGACCAAAAACATTCAGTACTTC. The V and J genes are TRBV2 and TRBJ2-4; D gene uncertain. CDR3 length: 15 residues. V lost 5 bases and J 2 bases, leaving 13 bases between the germline ends. The germline CDR1 and CDR2 sequences are SNHLY and FYNNEI.

The chain carries TRBV6-5 and TRBJ2-2, with 13 bases lining up with TRBD2. Germline CDR1 MNHEY, CDR2 SVGAGI. This CDR3 has 16 residues. V shed 4 bases, J shed 5 bases, and the junction held 4 bases outside the gene matches. The CDR3 reads CASSSTSGGLTGELFF. CDR3 nucleotides: TGTGCCAGCAGTTCGACTAGCGGGGGGTTAACCGGGGAGCTGTTTTTT.

The gene calls are TRBV5-5 and TRBJ2-1; D is unresolved. V lost 2 bases and J 4 bases, leaving 4 bases between the germline ends. This CDR3 is built from 12 residues. The germline CDR1 and CDR2 sequences are SGHKS and YYEKEE (reference sequence). The CDR3 loop reads CASSFQYNEQFF. CDR3 in DNA: TGTGCCAGCAGCTTCCAGTACAATGAGCAGTTCTTC. The whole variable domain, remainder taken from reference TRBV5-5 and TRBJ2-1, is DAGVTQSPTHLIKTRGQQVTLRCSPISGHKSVSWYQQVLGQGPQFIFQYYEKEERGRGNFPDRFSARQFPNYSSELNVNALLLGDSALYLCASSFQYNEQFFGPGTRLTVL.

This clone was seen a few times. The chain links TRBV6-5 to TRBJ1-2; D possibly corresponds to TRBD1 (5 bases). The CDR3 covers 13 residues. V was clipped by 6 bases and J by 2 bases, with 10 bases between them. Germline CDR1 is MNHEY and CDR2 is SVGAGI. CDR3 nucleotide sequence: TGTGCCAGCAGCCTCACAGGAAACTATGGCTACACCTTC. Residues: CASSLTGNYGYTF.

This chain links TRBV29-1 with TRBJ2-7, with no clear D. Germline V CDR1 and CDR2: SQVTM, ANQGSEA. Trimming took 6 bases from V and 0 from J, leaving 18 bases between them. This CDR3 spans 15 amino acids. Here the CDR3 reads CSVALSPTSSYEQYF. DNA for the CDR3: TGCAGCGTCGCACTGTCTCCTACAAGCTCCTACGAGCAGTACTTC.

This sequence joins TRBV29-1 and TRBJ2-1; no clear D gene. Germline V gene data show CDR1 as SQVTM and CDR2 as ANQGSEA. V shed 7 bases and J shed 0 bases, with 13 bases lying between them. The length of the CDR3 is 14 residues. The CDR3 loop reads CSARARSSYNEQFF. The CDR3 DNA is TGCAGCGCCCGGGCCCGGAGCTCCTACAATGAGCAGTTCTTC.

The chain uses TRBV7-6 and TRBJ2-5; D ambiguous. V was clipped by 0 bases and J by 5 bases, with 7 bases between them. The CDR3 consists of 13 residues. The germline V gene encodes CDR1 SGHVS and CDR2 FNYEAQ. CDR3 residues: CASSLAWRETQYF. The CDR3 region has the DNA TGTGCCAGCAGCTTAGCGTGGCGGGAGACCCAGTACTTC.

This sequence joins TRBV27 and TRBJ2-5; D gene uncertain. Trimming left V 8 bases short and J 2 bases short, with 3 bases between. In germline, CDR1 is MNHEY, CDR2 SMNVEV (reference sequence). This CDR3 comprises 10 residues. CDR3 protein: CASGQETQYF. The CDR3, as DNA: TGTGCCAGCGGGCAAGAGACCCAGTACTTC.

The rearrangement joins TRBV6-5 to TRBJ1-2; 10 nucleotides match TRBD1. This CDR3 contains 14 residues. The V gene end was trimmed by 5 bases and the J gene end by 5 bases; junction bases not matched to a gene: 5. Germline V CDR1 and CDR2: MNHEY, SVGAGI. Here the CDR3 reads CASSRGQGTYGYTF. The CDR3 DNA is TGTGCCAGCAGTAGGGGACAGGGGACTTATGGCTACACCTTC.

This clone occurred once. This chain connects TRBV5-5 to TRBJ1-2, with D maybe TRBD1 (5 bases). The CDR3 runs 16 residues. The germline V and J ends were trimmed by 0 bases and 7 bases, with 19 bases remaining between them. Germline V CDR1 and CDR2: SGHKS, YYEKEE (reference sequence). CDR3 in DNA: TGTGCCAGCAGCTTGGCCTGGTCAGGGAGCCAACGTGGCTACACCTTC. It encodes CASSLAWSGSQRGYTF. Combining the CDR3 with reference TRBV5-5 and TRBJ1-2 gives the whole variable domain DAGVTQSPTHLIKTRGQQVTLRCSPISGHKSVSWYQQVLGQGPQFIFQYYEKEERGRGNFPDRFSARQFPNYSSELNVNALLLGDSALYLCASSLAWSGSQRGYTFGSGTRLTVV.